A selection of T cell receptor beta chains follows, all from one sample in a study of human T cells and chemical hapten exposure. MiXCR, run by TCRdb on the RACE reads, gives a single entry per CDR3 protein. The sample records 75,000 to 90,000 distinct CDR3 sequences, more than 9% being singletons. Sequenced material: whole blood, taken in connection with sensitization to the hapten diphenylcyclopropenone (DPC). The receptors were sampled from a woman aged 45-65 years with alopecia areata. Some clones in this sample may be carry-over from other donors' samples. Each CDR3 is given with its conserved first and last residue. The D gene is left open where the match is weak. Clone sizes are given selectively: once, few, many, or a class where the clone is expanded.

CASSYSIGESNEQFF	TGTGCCAGCAGTTACTCGATTGGAGAGTCGAATGAGCAGTTCTTC	.	.	TRBJ2-1	TRBV6-2/TRBV6-3
CASSHRQGDYGYTF	TGCGCCAGCAGCCACCGACAGGGGGACTATGGCTACACCTTC	few	TRBD1	TRBJ1-2	TRBV5-1
CASRTGTRARGEQFF	TGTGCCAGCAGGACCGGGACTAGGGCCAGGGGTGAGCAGTTCTTC	many	TRBD2	TRBJ2-1	TRBV12-3/TRBV12-4
CASSFDRAPDSPLHF	TGTGCCAGCAGCTTTGACAGGGCACCCGATTCACCCCTCCACTTT	many	TRBD1	TRBJ1-6	TRBV7-9
CSVESGIYGYTF	TGCAGCGTTGAATCTGGAATCTATGGCTACACCTTC	few	.	TRBJ1-2	TRBV29-1
CASSQDRNSYNEQFF	TGTGCCAGCAGCCAAGATAGGAACTCCTACAATGAGCAGTTCTTC	few	.	TRBJ2-1	TRBV3-1
CASSPSGRSSYNEQFF	TGTGCCAGCAGTCCTAGCGGGAGGTCGTCCTACAATGAGCAGTTCTTC	few	TRBD2	TRBJ2-1	TRBV12-3/TRBV12-4
CASRNNYGYTF	TGTGCCAGCAGAAATAACTATGGCTACACCTTC	many	.	TRBJ1-2	TRBV6-5
CASSLADMRSYTF	TGTGCCAGCAGCTTAGCAGACATGCGGAGCTACACCTTC	few	.	TRBJ1-2	TRBV7-2
CASSLGDPDEQYF	TGTGCCAGCAGCTTGGGCGATCCCGACGAGCAGTACTTC	.	.	TRBJ2-7	TRBV5-6